These T cell receptor beta chains were read from a single sample in a study of cytomegalovirus exposure and HLA in healthy donors. Measured with immunoSEQ multiplex PCR; TCRdb has only the in-frame clones, and not every one. The sample yields tens of thousands of clones, roughly four fifths seen once. Material for sequencing was PBMCs. These receptors were obtained from a middle-aged man in good health and CMV-seronegative. CDR3s include the opening cysteine and the closing phenylalanine or tryptophan. The D gene is left open where the match is weak. Rows may omit the clone size; those that give it use once, few, many or a size class.

J,V,D,size,DNA,CDR3
TRBJ2-3,TRBV9,TRBD2,NA,TGTGCCAGCAGCGTAGGGGGGGGAGGAGGATATAGCACAGATACGCAGTATTTT,CASSVGGGGGYSTDTQYF
TRBJ1-2,TRBV30,TRBD1,NA,TGTGCCTGGAGTAGGGACAGGGGACCAACTAACTATGGCTACACCTTC,CAWSRDRGPTNYGYTF
TRBJ1-2,TRBV6-1,TRBD1,NA,TGTGCCAGCAGTGGGCGACAGGGGGTTTTCTATGGCTACACCTTC,CASSGRQGVFYGYTF
TRBJ2-1,TRBV7-2,TRBD2,few,TGTGCCAGCAGCTCCCGGACTAGCTGGAATGAGCAGTTCTTC,CASSSRTSWNEQFF
TRBJ2-3,TRBV27,NA,NA,TGTGCCAGCAGTTTTATGAGGGGTAGCGGAACTCAGGATACGCAGTATTTT,CASSFMRGSGTQDTQYF
TRBJ2-7,TRBV18,TRBD1,NA,TGTGCCAGCTCACCAAGAGGGACAGGGGGCTCCTACGAGCAGTACTTC,CASSPRGTGGSYEQYF
TRBJ1-1,TRBV6-1,TRBD1,few,TGTGCCAGCAGTGAAGGTAACCCGGGACAGGGGTTTCGGGGGACTACTGAAGCTTTCTTT,CASSEGNPGQGFRGTTEAFF
TRBJ1-1,TRBV19,NA,NA,TGTGCCAGTAGTATTCGGGGGGGGCGGGTCACTGAAGCTTTCTTT,CASSIRGGRVTEAFF
TRBJ2-7,TRBV5-1,NA,NA,TGCGCCAGCAGTTTCAACAGGGTAGGCGACGAGCAGTACTTC,CASSFNRVGDEQYF
TRBJ1-1,TRBV29-1,NA,NA,TGCAGCGTACTTACAGGATCCCAAGCTTTCTTT,CSVLTGSQAFF
TRBJ2-7,TRBV27,NA,NA,TGTGCCAGCAGACCGACAGCCGGTCCTACCGAGCAGTACTTC,CASRPTAGPTEQYF
TRBJ2-3,TRBV21-1,NA,NA,TGTGCCAGCAGCTTCACCGGGACAGGGATTACTAGCACAGATACGCAGTATTTT,CASSFTGTGITSTDTQYF
TRBJ2-1,TRBV7-3,NA,NA,TGTGCCAGCAGCCGACTCTACAACAATGAGCAGTTCTTC,CASSRLYNNEQFF
TRBJ2-5,TRBV19,NA,NA,TGTGCCAGTAGCCGACAGAGACAAGAGACCCAGTACTTC,CASSRQRQETQYF
TRBJ2-2,TRBV10-1,NA,few,TGCGCCAGCAGTGAGGCCGGCGGGGAGCTGTTTTTT,CASSEAGGELFF
TRBJ2-2,TRBV7-3,TRBD2,NA,TGTGCCAGCAGCGCCCCGGAAACTAGCGGTCTCACCGGGGAGCTGTTTTTT,CASSAPETSGLTGELFF
TRBJ1-2,TRBV7-9,NA,NA,TGTGCCAGCACCCCCCCGATGGACAGCCAGTATGGCTACACCTTC,CASTPPMDSQYGYTF
TRBJ2-5,TRBV6-6,TRBD1,NA,TGTGCCAGCAGCCCACAGGGGGCGGGAAAGACCCAGTACTTC,CASSPQGAGKTQYF
TRBJ2-1,TRBV29-1,NA,NA,TGCAGCGTTGAAACGAGGACTCCGGGCTCCTACAATGAGCAGTTCTTC,CSVETRTPGSYNEQFF
TRBJ2-1,TRBV20-1,NA,NA,TGCAGTGCTCGGTACAATGAGCAGTTCTTC,CSARYNEQFF
TRBJ2-5,TRBV6-5,TRBD1,NA,TGTGCCAGCAGTCCACGGACAGGGGGTAGGAAGACCCAGTACTTC,CASSPRTGGRKTQYF
TRBJ2-1,TRBV4-1,NA,NA,TGCGCCAGCAGCCCACTGAATTTCCCGGAGCAGTTCTTC,CASSPLNFPEQFF
TRBJ1-1,TRBV4-2,NA,NA,TGTGCCAGCAACCGGGGTGGTACGGGGGGGCGCGTGAACACTGAAGCTTTCTTT,CASNRGGTGGRVNTEAFF
TRBJ2-5,TRBV7-3,TRBD2,once,TGTGCCAGCAGCCCCTCCGGGACTAGCAAGGGAGAGACCCAGTACTTC,CASSPSGTSKGETQYF
TRBJ1-3,TRBV11-2,NA,NA,TGTGCCAGCAGCTTAGACGCAGGCTCTGGAAACACCATATATTTT,CASSLDAGSGNTIYF
TRBJ2-2,TRBV4-2,NA,once,TGTGCCAGCAAGCTAACGCCTTCGAACACCGGGGAGCTGTTTTTT,CASKLTPSNTGELFF
TRBJ1-3,TRBV19,TRBD1,NA,TGTGCCAGTAGTAGGAGAAGGGGGACAGGGGCTGGAAACACCATATATTTT,CASSRRRGTGAGNTIYF
TRBJ2-7,TRBV28,TRBD1,NA,TGTGCCAGCAGTCCTACTGATGGACAGGGGAGATCCTACGAGCAGTACTTC,CASSPTDGQGRSYEQYF
TRBJ2-3,TRBV28,NA,NA,TGTGCCAGCAGCTGGCCTTTAGATACGCAGTATTTT,CASSWPLDTQYF
TRBJ1-3,TRBV18,TRBD1,NA,TGTGCCAGCTCACCCGGGACAGGGGTGAGAGGAAACACCATATATTTT,CASSPGTGVRGNTIYF
TRBJ1-5,TRBV28,TRBD1,NA,TGTGCCAGCAGTGGGGGACAGGGTCTGCAGCCCCAGCATTTT,CASSGGQGLQPQHF
TRBJ2-7,TRBV2,TRBD1,NA,TGTGCCAGCAGTGAGGCCGGGACAGACTACGAGCAGTACTTC,CASSEAGTDYEQYF
TRBJ2-2,TRBV9,NA,NA,TGTGCCAGCAGCGTCTCCCAGCGAGCGAACACCGGGGAGCTGTTTTTT,CASSVSQRANTGELFF
TRBJ2-7,TRBV11-2,NA,NA,TGTGCCAGCAGCTTACCTCCACAGGATTACGAGCAGTACTTC,CASSLPPQDYEQYF
TRBJ1-4,TRBV4-2,TRBD1,few,TGTGCCAGCAGCCAAGAGAGGGGGCTTGTGACTAATGAAAAACTGTTTTTT,CASSQERGLVTNEKLFF
TRBJ2-7,TRBV15,TRBD2,once,TGTGCCACCAGCAAAGGGACTAGCGGCTCCTACGAGCAGTACTTC,CATSKGTSGSYEQYF
TRBJ2-3,TRBV4-2,TRBD2,NA,TGTGCCAGCAGCTCCCCCCAACTAGCGGGAGGGCCGAGAGGGAATACGCAGTATTTT,CASSSPQLAGGPRGNTQYF
TRBJ1-4,TRBV2,TRBD1,NA,TGTGCCAGCAGCGGACAGGTCCTACCCGAAAAACTGTTTTTT,CASSGQVLPEKLFF
TRBJ2-7,TRBV7-3,TRBD1,NA,TGTGCCAGCAGCTTATACAGGGGGCCCTACGAGCAGTACTTC,CASSLYRGPYEQYF
TRBJ1-1,TRBV28,NA,NA,TGTGCCAGCCAAAGGGGGGGCATGACTTTCTTT,CASQRGGMTFF
TRBJ2-7,TRBV6-1,NA,NA,TGTGCCAGCAGTGAAGCGGTGGCGGTCCTCTCCTACGAGCAGTACTTC,CASSEAVAVLSYEQYF
TRBJ2-1,TRBV25-1,TRBD1,NA,TGTGCCAGCAGCCCAGGACAGGGTCCCTACAATGAGCAGTTCTTC,CASSPGQGPYNEQFF
TRBJ1-1,TRBV28,NA,NA,TGTGCCAGCAGTGTTAACAGGGTGAACACTGAAGCTTTCTTT,CASSVNRVNTEAFF